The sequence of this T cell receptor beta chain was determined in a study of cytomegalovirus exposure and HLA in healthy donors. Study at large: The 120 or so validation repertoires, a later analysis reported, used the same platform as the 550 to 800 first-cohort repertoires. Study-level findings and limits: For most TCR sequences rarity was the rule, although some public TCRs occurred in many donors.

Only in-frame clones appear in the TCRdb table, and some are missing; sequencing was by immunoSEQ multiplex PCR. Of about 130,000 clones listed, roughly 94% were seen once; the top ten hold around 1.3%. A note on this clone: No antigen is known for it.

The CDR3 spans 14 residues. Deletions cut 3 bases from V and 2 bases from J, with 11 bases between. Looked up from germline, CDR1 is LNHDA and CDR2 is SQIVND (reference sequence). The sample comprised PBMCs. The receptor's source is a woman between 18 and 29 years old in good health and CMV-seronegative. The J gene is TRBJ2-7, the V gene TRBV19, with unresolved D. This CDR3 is CASSISSTAYEQYF. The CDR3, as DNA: TGTGCCAGTAGTATTTCGAGTACGGCCTACGAGCAGTACTTC.